This TCR beta chain stems from a study of early T cells in non-severe SARS-CoV-2 infection. Study information: Sequencing input comprised bulk RNA from unsorted whole blood; chain pairing was not available. Study-level findings and limits: Anti-spike CD8 responses were favored in VDJdb matching, and private and CD4 specificities were missed.

J gave up 6 bases and V 8 bases, and 18 bases lay outside the gene matches. The CDR3 loop spans 17 amino acids. Germline assignment: CDR1 DFQATT and CDR2 SNEGSKA (reference sequence). Attached unique molecular identifiers marked individual cDNA molecules. Each CDR3 protein gets one entry after TCRdb re-called the 5' RACE reads with MiXCR. Of approximately 32,000 distinct CDR3 sequences in the sample, about 5% were seen once. Concerning this clonotype: Its antigen is as yet unknown.

Sequencing input: whole blood. The origin of this receptor is an adult who was a healthcare worker with PCR-confirmed SARS-CoV-2 infection or an uninfected control (not recorded which). This chain links TRBV20-1 with TRBJ2-1; 11 positions agree with TRBD2. CDR3 loop: CSCLWASGGRTRNEQFF. CDR3 coding DNA: TGCAGTTGCCTTTGGGCTAGCGGGGGGCGTACCCGCAATGAGCAGTTCTTC.